The entry that follows covers one T cell receptor (beta chain) sequence. Trimming removed 5 bases from V and 2 bases from J, with 11 bases in between. The CDR3 length is 13 residues. Germline values: CDR1 SGHRS, CDR2 YFSETQ. Profiled with immunoSEQ multiplex PCR; TCRdb holds only in-frame clones, not every one. Of tens of thousands of clones in the sample, roughly 92% were seen once. The sample is drawn from a study of technical replicates of blood from a handful of donors. Sequenced sample: T cells isolated from PBMCs. This receptor was taken from a human donor in good health. This chain joins TRBV5-1 and TRBJ2-7; D perhaps matches TRBD1 (5 bases). The CDR3 spells CASRTDGPYEQYF. CDR3 in DNA: TGCGCCAGCAGGACAGACGGGCCCTACGAGCAGTACTTC.